This T cell receptor beta chain was found in a study of blood T cell repertoires in COVID-19. The overall study: Spain, Italy and the United States supplied samples that represented acute and convalescent COVID-19. T cells, B-cell-depleted T cells, or PBMCs supplied cDNA or gDNA.

In the authors' workflow: Using reference gene primer amplification, nucleated cell counts were estimated. Profiled with immunoSEQ multiplex PCR; TCRdb holds only in-frame clones, not every one. The V and J calls and clone size are taken from that table; D and trimming were inferred from the DNA. In the table there are 52,000 or so clones, 70% to 85% of which are singletons. The sample was peripheral blood. This receptor was obtained from a human donor in a cohort sampled during active COVID-19.

The CDR3 here is CASSLREGQDTQYF. DNA for the CDR3: TGTGCCAGCAGTTTGCGGGAGGGCCAGGATACGCAGTATTTT. The V gene is TRBV27, the J gene TRBJ2-3; TRBD2 matches at 9 bases. Germline CDR1 and CDR2: MNHEY and SMNVEV (reference sequence). The CDR3 has 14 amino acids. V shed 3 bases and J 6 bases; nucleotides not matched to a gene: 4.